Listed below are T cell receptor beta chains from one sample, sequenced in a study of T cell responses to AZD1222 COVID-19 vaccine. Generated by immunoSEQ multiplex PCR, the TCRdb table keeps only in-frame clones and is missing some. The table has about 110,000 clones, about nine tenths seen once. The sequenced sample was peripheral blood, obtained on day 0 of AZD1222 vaccination. The receptors here all came from an adult in good health. Each CDR3 is given with its conserved first and last residue. D genes are given only for firm matches.

-	TRBJ2-7	TRBV28	CASSRGGETYEQYF
TRBD2	TRBJ2-7	TRBV6-5	CASRGAGGNYEQYF
-	TRBJ2-1	TRBV30	CAWSPISNEQFF
TRBD2	TRBJ2-5	TRBV27	CASSWLAGPPGTQYF
TRBD1	TRBJ2-1	TRBV7-3	CASSEQGNEQFF
TRBD1	TRBJ2-2	TRBV11-1	CASSSGQRHTGELFF
-	TRBJ1-2	TRBV3-1/TRBV3-2	CASSQDRGRYTF
TRBD1	TRBJ1-5	TRBV27	CASSPTGGFGNQPQHF
TRBD1	TRBJ1-2	TRBV28	CASSNTGGDGYGYTF
-	TRBJ1-5	TRBV12-3/TRBV12-4	CASSLDRNQPQHF
-	TRBJ2-5	TRBV6-1	CASSEETGSQETQYF
-	TRBJ1-6	TRBV4-1	CASSQDPGDNSPLHF
-	TRBJ1-5	TRBV5-4	CASSFEGNQPQHF
-	TRBJ1-4	TRBV28	CASSLTTVPWDEKLFF
-	TRBJ1-4	TRBV21-1	CASSKNQGGEKLFF
-	TRBJ1-6	TRBV28	CASSSQGSPLHF
TRBD1	TRBJ1-4	TRBV4-1	CASSHETGATNEKLFF
-	TRBJ1-1	TRBV19	CASSIGENTEAFF
TRBD1	TRBJ1-1	TRBV10-1	CASSESARQGANTEAFF
-	TRBJ2-1	TRBV18	CASSPGGPLGNEQFF
-	TRBJ2-2	TRBV3-1/TRBV3-2	CASSQAAGELFF
-	TRBJ1-1	TRBV10-2	CASSERRGNTEAFF
-	TRBJ1-1	TRBV19	CASSIGAANTEAFF
TRBD1	TRBJ1-1	TRBV18	CASSQDRANTEAFF
-	TRBJ2-3	TRBV5-4	CASSSAGRPTDTQYF
-	TRBJ1-3	TRBV12-5	CASGLARGGSGNTIYF
-	TRBJ1-1	TRBV6-1	CASSELYGGVNTEAFF
TRBD1	TRBJ1-1	TRBV29-1	CSSHRGRGEAFF
-	TRBJ2-3	TRBV7-9	CASSRRGGGAEDTQYF
TRBD1	TRBJ2-7	TRBV11-2	CASSLGPDRGYEQYF
-	TRBJ1-1	TRBV28	CASSFQENTEAFF
-	TRBJ1-5	TRBV6-5	CASRHGNQPQHF
TRBD1	TRBJ2-1	TRBV10-3	CAISSSGTGVNEQFF
TRBD2	TRBJ2-5	TRBV3-1/TRBV3-2	CASSHIAGGQETQYF
TRBD1	TRBJ1-2	TRBV28	CASTRGDSNYGYTF
TRBD2	TRBJ2-2	TRBV5-4	CASSLPGGGARTGELFF
-	TRBJ1-5	TRBV2	CASRDSSNQPQHF
-	TRBJ1-1	TRBV18	CASSTGGNSNTEAFF
TRBD1	TRBJ1-1	TRBV5-4	CASSSSGQGGMAEAFF
TRBD1	TRBJ1-4	TRBV3-1/TRBV3-2	CASSYLTLTGNEKLFF
-	TRBJ1-1	TRBV12-3/TRBV12-4	CASRPRNTEAFF
-	TRBJ1-6	TRBV5-4	CASSLRQENSPLHF
-	TRBJ2-7	TRBV7-9	CASSRAGYEQYF
-	TRBJ2-5	TRBV6-5	CASSYGGVQYF
TRBD1	TRBJ1-5	TRBV30	CAWSAGQGGEPQHF
-	TRBJ1-2	TRBV6-5	CATSFVERNYGYTF
TRBD1	TRBJ2-7	TRBV19	CASSSRDRSYEQYF
-	TRBJ1-5	TRBV19	CASTGRGQPQHF
TRBD1	TRBJ2-3	TRBV18	CASSTGTGHTDTQYF
TRBD1	TRBJ2-7	TRBV7-2	CASSSGGTIPYEQYF
-	TRBJ1-1	TRBV6-5	CASTRNANTEAFF
-	TRBJ1-4	TRBV10-2	CASRQFQWGAANEKLFF
TRBD2	TRBJ2-2	TRBV2	CASRVSGGIASELFF
TRBD1	TRBJ1-3	TRBV3-1/TRBV3-2	CASSQEGTGVRTDTIYF
-	TRBJ1-3	TRBV3-1/TRBV3-2	CASSQHSTGNTIYF
-	TRBJ2-1	TRBV19	CASSQYSYNEQFF
-	TRBJ1-2	TRBV27	CASSFGQGKNYGYTF
-	TRBJ1-5	TRBV27	CASSLHRVGQPQHF
-	TRBJ2-2	TRBV6-1	CASSEIVRGGELFF